This is a list of T cell receptor beta chains from one sample in a study of radiation and T cells in renal cell carcinoma. This table comes from immunoSEQ multiplex PCR, and its TCRdb copy is limited to in-frame clones, with some not included. Among 70,000 to 100,000 clones listed, 70% to 85% were seen once. The sequencing here drew on blood, taken from a patient whose treatment included radiotherapy and nephrectomy. Receptor source: a man in his sixties with renal cell carcinoma. The conserved cysteine and the conserved F or W are not part of the CDR3 here. Not all rows give a size; the values are once, few, many and, for expanded clones, a class.

V	J	size	CDR3
TRBV6-5	TRBJ1-2	NA	ASGVRGSYGYT
TRBV30	TRBJ2-1	NA	AWSVRGLAGHYNEQF
TRBV7-8	TRBJ2-7	once	ASSFGQLGLAQREQY
TRBV19	TRBJ2-3	NA	ASTTRREPTDTQY
TRBV10-2	TRBJ2-1	NA	ASSESIHNEQF
TRBV7-2	TRBJ2-5	NA	ASSLGWGQGTQY
TRBV5-8	TRBJ2-2	NA	ASSLATGSNTGELF
TRBV5-1	TRBJ2-1	NA	ASSLPGLEQF
TRBV9	TRBJ2-1	once	ASSVVGGTFYNEQF
TRBV11-3	TRBJ2-2	NA	ASSLGFTGELF
TRBV30	TRBJ2-3	few	AWSARVSTSTDTQY
TRBV11-2	TRBJ2-2	few	ASSLAGTSGTGELF
TRBV25-1	TRBJ2-7	once	ASSEYSSYEQY
TRBV9	TRBJ2-3	few	ASSATGTGYDTQY
TRBV4-3	TRBJ1-2	NA	ASSQRDRGNYGYT
TRBV2	TRBJ2-3	NA	ASRAGTAGTDTQY
TRBV27	TRBJ2-6	NA	ASSLERLGTGVLT
TRBV30	TRBJ2-5	few	AWSAGRGGALGQY
TRBV7-9	TRBJ2-3	NA	ASSLLADTQY
TRBV7-2	TRBJ2-1	NA	ASSFFRGSSYNEQF
TRBV5-1	TRBJ2-7	NA	ASSSGTSGRGNEQY
TRBV15	TRBJ1-2	NA	ATSRDLQGYGYT
TRBV15	TRBJ2-7	NA	ATSREAQSSYEQY
TRBV27	TRBJ1-5	few	ASSTTGDSIQPQH
TRBV10-3	TRBJ2-3	few	ATGQGEDTQY
TRBV7-2	TRBJ2-6	NA	ASRLTGGSGANVLT
TRBV5-1	TRBJ2-4	NA	ASSLGRGSTKNIQY
TRBV13	TRBJ2-1	NA	ASSPAYQRQVGEQF
TRBV6-1	TRBJ1-1	few	ASGGDNTEAF
TRBV5-1	TRBJ2-5	NA	ASSVRDSQETQY
TRBV10-3	TRBJ2-1	NA	AISGSSSYNEQF
TRBV7-9	TRBJ1-1	NA	ASSLISVEAF
TRBV7-6	TRBJ2-7	NA	ASSPDFYEQY
TRBV18	TRBJ1-1	few	ASSPGDPGAF
TRBV7-6	TRBJ2-2	NA	AIARNTGELF
TRBV4-3	TRBJ1-2	NA	ASSQGIRTGWGYT
TRBV27	TRBJ2-7	NA	ASSALAGTLREQY
TRBV6-5	TRBJ2-7	NA	ASSYSGESSYEQY
TRBV11-3	TRBJ2-1	NA	ASSLDPTYYNEQF
TRBV19	TRBJ2-1	once	ASSMGPHNEQF
TRBV7-3	TRBJ2-3	NA	ASSPSHSSDTQY
TRBV30	TRBJ2-5	few	AWKSGAGDSQETQY
TRBV11-2	TRBJ2-2	NA	ASRSGSRTGELF
TRBV28	TRBJ2-7	NA	ATLSGGAVSYEQY
TRBV5-8	TRBJ1-5	NA	ASSSQGYSNQPQH
TRBV7-3	TRBJ2-2	few	ASRAPADTGELF
TRBV6-5	TRBJ1-1	NA	ASSYSADVGAF
TRBV10-1	TRBJ2-3	NA	ASSESGESTDTQY
TRBV9	TRBJ1-2	NA	ASSGRDPEVNGYT
TRBV9	TRBJ1-1	few	ASSVDGASTEAF
TRBV19	TRBJ2-7	NA	ASSQTGDTASHTYEQY
TRBV4-3	TRBJ2-1	NA	ASALLRDHEQF